The sequence of this T cell receptor (beta chain) was determined in a study of blood T cell repertoires in COVID-19 (dated by TCRdb to about 2020). Notes on the research overall: Samples covering the acute and convalescent phases of COVID-19 were provided by collaborators in the United States, Italy and Spain. The prospective study material was composed of cDNA or gDNA derived from T cells, B-cell-depleted T cells, or PBMCs. The dataset comprised deeply sampled blood TCRbeta repertoires from subjects exposed to, actively infected with, or recovered from COVID-19. The repertoires were made available in a free public database intended to serve as a resource for research on the immune response to SARS-CoV-2. Samples were obtained from the ongoing ImmuneRACE study (first 160 participants) and from approximately 1,200 subjects provided by 6 global collaborators. The sample metadata nearly always contained a de-identified subject ID, COVID-19 status, age in years and sex. Where available, HLA class I and class II types were taken from metadata supplied by the sample provider and were not determined by assay-based typing. Results and caveats for the whole study, not just this receptor: How much clinical and demographic metadata was included differed by source and by participant, and the metadata was provided uncurated.

At one collaborating source in Seattle, patients were enrolled during active infection and were followed longitudinally through the course of disease. Each collaborating institution followed its own protocols to collect whole blood in K2EDTA tubes. For TCRbeta analysis, collaborators shipped samples in one of three forms: frozen whole blood, isolated PBMCs, or DNA extracted from either of those sample types. The immunoSEQ Assay, a bias-controlled multiplex PCR, was used to amplify TCRbeta CDR3 regions from genomic DNA. For the original study's pipeline: Within the assay, amplification of reference gene primers was used to estimate how many nucleated cells each sample contained. To quantify the absolute abundance of each unique TCRbeta CDR3 rearrangement, sequence reads were collapsed and filtered. Productive Simpson clonality was computed per sample as the square root of Simpson's diversity index over productive rearrangements. TCRdb carries this immuneACCESS record with in-frame sequences only. Its versions omit some clonotypes, under half of them owing to an unresolved V gene in the studies checked, with the rest unexplained. V and J calls and clone size are given by that table; D and trimming were obtained from the DNA. This sample is represented by around 190,000 clones; 79% of them were singletons. The ten top clones hold under 7% of the sample.

Details on this clone: The clone's antigen remains unknown. Per-nucleotide qualities are absent, and no much larger clonotype sits a single base away.

The germline V gene provides CDR1 SGHDT and CDR2 YYEEEE. The CDR3 starts with the cysteine, ends with the phenylalanine, and has 13 residues. CDR3 DNA is the only sequence kept; it has 39 bases, read in frame from the first base. The germline ends are 5 bases apart after V is trimmed by 7 bases and J by 0 bases. The origin of this receptor is a middle-aged woman with COVID-19, enrolled during active disease. The rearrangement joined TRBV5-6 to TRBJ2-6; no D gene can be assigned with confidence. Sequencing was carried out using peripheral blood. The DNA is TGTGCCAGCTCGTTCTCTGGGGCCAACGTCCTGACTTTC. Translated, this gives CASSFSGANVLTF.